The clone carrying this T cell receptor beta chain was found a few times. Its cognate antigen is unknown. The data stem from a study of T-cell memory formation after mild COVID-19. About the study: Largely donor-specific sequence clusters came from two donors. The study's findings and limits: Within pre-infection memory, some responding clones were found, suggesting cross-reactive memory joined. Clones shrinking from day 15 to 85 showed even CD4/CD8 mixes; later expanders tilted CD4+.

Constant-segment primers served in 5'RACE that generated TCR alpha and TCR beta cDNA libraries bearing sample barcodes and UMIs. TCRdb re-called the 5' RACE reads through MiXCR, storing one row per CDR3 protein. Here the sample spans approximately 300,000 distinct CDR3 sequences, 8% to 9% being singletons. The sequence derives from a young man who had mild COVID-19 (a few samples of this study predate the infection). Cell type and time point are not known. The sequencing input was PBMCs or a T cell subset sorted from them (not recorded which).

In nucleotides, the CDR3 is TGTGCCAGCAGTGCGTGGGACAGCTCCTACAATGAGCAGTTCTTC. Its translation: CASSAWDSSYNEQFF. The genes are TRBV12-3 or TRBV12-4 and TRBJ2-1; 7 nucleotides align to TRBD1. V was clipped by 5 bases and J by 0 bases; unmatched bases: 4. CDR3 size: 15 residues.